These T cell receptor beta chains were read from a single sample in a study of T-cell memory formation after mild COVID-19. In TCRdb, the 5' RACE reads were re-called with MiXCR into one record per CDR3 protein. This table holds about 100,000 distinct CDR3 sequences, 11% found once. The sequencing sample was made of PBMCs or a T cell subset sorted from them (not recorded which). These receptors all stem from a man aged 18 to 35 who had mild COVID-19 (a few samples of this study predate the infection). Cell type and time point are not known. Both conserved end residues are part of each CDR3.

V gene,J gene,CDR3 protein
TRBV7-2,TRBJ1-1,CASSPNPSRNTEAFF
TRBV15,TRBJ2-2,CATSSLKNTGELFF
TRBV7-9,TRBJ1-1,CASSLATDTEAFF
TRBV4-3,TRBJ1-6,CASSQGFQTPLHF
TRBV7-8,TRBJ1-1,CASSQGRTGPGTEAFF
TRBV12-3/TRBV12-4,TRBJ2-3,CASSLRSGNTDTQYF
TRBV4-1,TRBJ1-1,CASSPGQGNTEAFF
TRBV4-3,TRBJ2-3,CASSSRDRGLNTQYF
TRBV7-3,TRBJ1-1,CASRKTEKNTEAFF
TRBV29-1,TRBJ2-1,CSVVVSYNEQFF
TRBV5-1,TRBJ2-1,CASSWGTGYNEQFF
TRBV5-1,TRBJ2-7,CASSLYEREQYF
TRBV4-2,TRBJ1-1,CASSPMGGGETEAFF
TRBV29-1,TRBJ2-7,CSVRITGGLYEQYF
TRBV12-3/TRBV12-4,TRBJ2-2,CASSTGELFF
TRBV11-2,TRBJ2-3,CASSPLGGLGIGTQYF
TRBV7-3,TRBJ2-1,CASSLPAGTSGGNEQFF
TRBV15,TRBJ2-2,CATSRGGEGLAGELFF
TRBV12-3/TRBV12-4,TRBJ2-1,CASSLGTGSEQFF
TRBV7-3,TRBJ2-1,CASSLTSGESYNEQFF
TRBV5-1,TRBJ2-7,CASSSAGYYEQYF
TRBV29-1,TRBJ2-1,CSVFPESYNEQFF
TRBV7-2,TRBJ1-2,CASSGTARGNYGYTF
TRBV7-9,TRBJ1-5,CASSLGDYQPQHF
TRBV7-9,TRBJ1-5,CASSPAGTDNQPQHF
TRBV15,TRBJ1-2,CATSRARAGLGYTF
TRBV11-2,TRBJ1-2,CASSPGVIVYYGYTF
TRBV4-1,TRBJ2-5,CASSQESGGLETQYF
TRBV7-2,TRBJ2-7,CASSLSSGGAWEQYF
TRBV28,TRBJ1-4,CASIAAGTGNEKLFF